This T cell receptor (beta chain) was observed in a study of cytomegalovirus exposure and HLA in healthy donors. The trim removed 0 bases at V and 2 bases at J, leaving 4 bases unmatched. The CDR3 spans 16 residues. The germline gives CDR1 MNHEY, CDR2 SVGAGI. The primer mix had 60 Vbeta and 13 Jbeta primers. The protocol was immunoSEQ multiplex PCR, while the TCRdb copy is restricted to in-frame clones and leaves out a portion. The table includes roughly 170,000 clones, roughly 80% detected once. The V and J genes are TRBV6-5 and TRBJ2-3, with 8 bases fitting TRBD1. Material for sequencing was PBMCs. The sequence was obtained from a woman aged 18-29 years in good health and CMV-seronegative. The CDR3 loop reads CASSYSGTGHTDTQYF. CDR3 in DNA: TGTGCCAGCAGTTACTCCGGGACAGGCCACACAGATACGCAGTATTTT.